The next 27 T cell receptor beta chains were all read from a single sample in a study of T cell changes during pregnancy in multiple sclerosis. The protocol was immunoSEQ multiplex PCR, while the TCRdb copy is restricted to in-frame clones and leaves out a portion. Of approximately 90,000 clones in the sample, around 94% were seen once. Sequences were derived from peripheral blood, sampled in the third trimester of pregnancy. All receptors derive from a female donor with multiple sclerosis, enrolled in a pregnancy study.

V gene TRBV4-2 combines with J gene TRBJ2-7, with D maybe TRBD1 (6 bases). V lost 1 base and J 3 bases, leaving 10 bases between the germline ends. CDR1 is LGHNA, CDR2 YNFKEQ, per germline. The CDR3 is 14 amino acids. The DNA of the CDR3 is TGTGCCAGCAGCCAAGGTAAAGGGGGCTACGAGCAGTACTTC. Protein product: CASSQGKGGYEQYF.

The V and J genes are TRBV7-6 and TRBJ1-1, with 8 bases fitting TRBD1. Losses at the gene ends were 5 bases for V and 0 bases for J; bases not matched to a gene: 2. This CDR3 spans 14 amino acids. Germline CDR1 and CDR2: SGHVS and FNYEAQ. CDR3 in amino acids: CASSRTGLNTEAFF. In nucleotides, the CDR3 is TGTGCCAGCAGCCGGACAGGGTTGAACACTGAAGCTTTCTTT.

The chain uses TRBV19 and TRBJ2-1; 7 bases map to TRBD2. The CDR3 extends over 16 amino acids. With 1 base clipped from V and 2 bases from J, the junction kept 5 bases outside the gene matches. Per the germline V gene, CDR1 is LNHDA and CDR2 is SQIVND (reference sequence). CDR3 nucleotide sequence: TGTGCCAGTAGTATAGGGGGGGGTGGAACCTACAATGAGCAGTTCTTC. This encodes CASSIGGGGTYNEQFF.

The table lists this clone with many counts. The chain carries TRBV7-9 and TRBJ2-2; 10 bases agree with TRBD1. CDR1 is SEHNR and CDR2 is FQNEAQ in the germline V gene (reference sequence). Losses at the gene ends were 7 bases for V and 7 bases for J; bases not matched to a gene: 9. The CDR3 consists of 15 residues. Here the CDR3 DNA reads TGTGCCAGCATCCAGATGACAGGGGGCATCGGGGAGCTGTTTTTT. Protein: CASIQMTGGIGELFF. Full variable domain (missing parts from reference TRBV7-9 and TRBJ2-2): DTGVSQNPRHKITKRGQNVTFRCDPISEHNRLYWYRQTLGQGPEFLTYFQNEAQLEKSRLLSDRFSAERPKGSFSTLEIQRTEQGDSAMYLCASIQMTGGIGELFFGEGSRLTVL.

The V and J genes are TRBV6-1 and TRBJ1-5, with 9 bases fitting TRBD1. J was trimmed by 10 bases and V by 4 bases; bases with no gene match: 17. Germline loops: CDR1 MNHNS, CDR2 SASEGT. The CDR3 totals 17 residues. The CDR3: CASSVRPQGQGILPQHF. The CDR3 DNA sequence: TGTGCCAGCAGTGTCCGTCCTCAGGGACAGGGTATCCTACCCCAGCATTTT.

The rearrangement links TRBV19 to TRBJ2-1, with unresolved D. There are 17 residues in the CDR3. Trimming stripped 1 base from V and 0 bases from J, with 13 bases between. Germline V gene sequence: CDR1 LNHDA, CDR2 SQIVND (reference sequence). The CDR3 protein is CASSIVTDFFSYNEQFF. CDR3 DNA: TGTGCCAGTAGTATAGTCACAGATTTTTTCTCCTACAATGAGCAGTTCTTC.

The chain joins TRBV19 to TRBJ1-2; the D is unclear. Trimming shortened V by 7 bases and J by 2 bases, and 11 bases separated the two germline ends. Looked up from germline, CDR1 is LNHDA and CDR2 is SQIVND (reference sequence). The CDR3 length is 13 residues. CDR3 coding DNA: TGTGCCAGTACGCTAGCGGAAAACTATGGCTACACCTTC. Protein sequence: CASTLAENYGYTF.

J is TRBJ2-6 and V is TRBV9; a possible D gene is TRBD2 (6 bases). The ends were cut back, 4 bases at V and 12 bases at J, with 17 bases in the middle. The CDR3 totals 14 residues. CDR1 is SGDLS and CDR2 is YYNGEE in the germline V gene. For the CDR3, the DNA is TGTGCCAGCAGCTTTAACCGGGACTCTACCGTCCTGACTTTC. Its translation: CASSFNRDSTVLTF.

This chain connects TRBV21-1 to TRBJ2-7; whether TRBD1, the table's D call, matches the DNA was not checked. TRBV21-1 is termed a pseudogene. CDR3 length equals 15 residues. CDR3 in amino acids: CASSRRTGRPYEQYF. CDR3 in DNA: TGTGCCAGCAGCCGGCGGACAGGGAGACCCTACGAGCAGTACTTC.

The chain carries TRBV21-1 and TRBJ1-1; no DNA check was done on the table's D call, TRBD1. TRBV21-1 is a recognized pseudogene. This CDR3 comprises 14 residues. The CDR3 reads CASSKDQGSTEAFF. CDR3 DNA: TGTGCCAGCAGCAAAGATCAGGGGAGCACTGAAGCTTTCTTT.

This rearrangement joins TRBV6-1 to TRBJ2-1; 7 bases align to TRBD2. This CDR3 comprises 15 residues. V was pared by 3 bases and J by 1 base, with 3 bases of the junction left unmatched. CDR1 and CDR2 (germline): MNHNS, SASEGT. CDR3 nucleotides: TGTGCCAGCAGTGAGTGGGAGGGGTCCTACAATGAGCAGTTCTTC. It is translated as CASSEWEGSYNEQFF.

The rearrangement uses TRBV19 and TRBJ2-7; D may be TRBD1 (5 bases). The CDR3 is 14 residues long. Trimming shortened V by 5 bases and J by 4 bases, and 15 bases separated the two germline ends. The germline V gene encodes CDR1 LNHDA and CDR2 SQIVND (reference sequence). The CDR3 nucleotides are TGTGCCAGTAGTCCCTCGCAGGGCGCATACGAGCAGTACTTC. Its translation is CASSPSQGAYEQYF.

This clone was found a few times. The chain carries TRBV15 and TRBJ2-5; 8 positions match TRBD1. The CDR3 is 15 residues long. The germline V gene has CDR1 LNHNV and CDR2 YYDKDF (reference sequence). Trimming removed 0 bases from V and 4 bases from J; junction bases left unmatched: 4. The CDR3 loop reads CATSRDRGTGETQYF. The CDR3, as DNA: TGTGCCACCAGCAGAGATAGAGGGACAGGAGAGACCCAGTACTTC.

This chain links TRBV5-1 with TRBJ2-6, with D possibly matching TRBD1 (5 bases). Trimming pared 0 bases from V and 1 base from J, leaving 11 bases between. Germline values: CDR1 SGHRS, CDR2 YFSETQ. The CDR3 extends over 17 amino acids. Here the CDR3 DNA reads TGCGCCAGCAGCTTGGTGGCAGGGCTATCTGGGGCCAACGTCCTGACTTTC. Encoded protein: CASSLVAGLSGANVLTF.

This sequence joins TRBV4-2 and TRBJ1-4; 8 bases align to TRBD1. Germline V CDR1 and CDR2: LGHNA, YNFKEQ. The CDR3 spans 16 residues. J was trimmed by 5 bases and V by 0 bases; bases with no gene match: 5. The CDR3, as DNA: TGTGCCAGCAGCCAAGAAGGACAGGGTCGGAATGAAAAACTGTTTTTT. Protein: CASSQEGQGRNEKLFF.

This chain joins TRBV6-5 and TRBJ2-7; 10 bases are shared with TRBD1. J was trimmed by 7 bases and V by 6 bases; bases with no gene match: 6. The CDR3 sequence is 13 residues long. CDR1 and CDR2 (germline): MNHEY, SVGAGI. The CDR3 coding sequence is TGTGCCAGCAGGAGACAGGGGGCGCGGGAGCAGTACTTC. It yields the protein CASRRQGAREQYF.

The rearrangement joins TRBV2 to TRBJ2-7, with 10 bases matching TRBD2. CDR3 size: 14 residues. With 3 bases clipped from V and 4 bases from J, the junction kept 3 bases outside the gene matches. Germline-derived CDR1 and CDR2 are SNHLY and FYNNEI. CDR3 nucleotide sequence: TGTGCCAGCAGTGATCTAGCGGGAGTATACGAGCAGTACTTC. This codes for CASSDLAGVYEQYF.

The chain links TRBV25-1 to TRBJ2-2; D gene unclear. The V end lost 6 bases, the J end lost 2 bases, and 13 bases lay between the germline ends. The CDR3 is 15 amino acids. Germline V gene data show CDR1 as MGHDK and CDR2 as SYGVNS. The CDR3 here is CASSQSRPNTGELFF. The CDR3 region has the DNA TGTGCCAGCAGCCAATCCAGGCCAAACACCGGGGAGCTGTTTTTT.

The gene calls are TRBV19 and TRBJ2-2; D remains unclear. The germline V gene has CDR1 LNHDA and CDR2 SQIVND (reference sequence). CDR3 length: 14 residues. V was pared by 1 base and J by 3 bases, with 6 bases between. The CDR3 nucleotides are TGTGCCAGTAGTATAGGCAGTTACACCGGGGAGCTGTTTTTT. It is translated as CASSIGSYTGELFF.

This chain uses TRBV7-2 with TRBJ2-2; TRBD2 agrees at 11 bases. V gave up 5 bases and J gave up 4 bases; unmatched junction bases: 6. Germline V gene sequence: CDR1 SGHTA, CDR2 FQGNSA. The length of the CDR3 is 16 residues. The CDR3 protein is CASSGRLAGITGELFF. DNA of the CDR3: TGTGCCAGCAGCGGCCGACTAGCGGGAATCACCGGGGAGCTGTTTTTT.

The rearrangement uses TRBV30 and TRBJ1-4; 10 bases fit TRBD1. CDR1 is GTSNPN and CDR2 is SVGIG in the germline V gene (reference sequence). There are 13 residues in the CDR3. V was pared by 3 bases and J by 7 bases, with 2 bases of the junction left unmatched. This chain's CDR3 is CAWRTGGREKLFF. The DNA for the CDR3 is TGTGCCTGGAGGACAGGGGGCCGTGAAAAACTGTTTTTT.

This clone was seen only once. J is TRBJ2-3 and V is TRBV10-2; D possibly corresponds to TRBD2 (5 bases). The length of the CDR3 is 15 residues. CDR1 and CDR2 (germline): WSHSY, SAAADI. V lost 7 bases, J lost 0 bases, and 14 bases lay in between. The CDR3 is CASNGLFPSTDTQYF. The CDR3 bases are TGCGCCAGCAACGGACTTTTCCCTAGCACAGATACGCAGTATTTT.

In this sample, this clone turned up once. The rearrangement joins TRBV19 to TRBJ2-4; D might be TRBD1 (6 bases). The CDR3 length is 15 residues. The ends were cut back, 4 bases at V and 1 base at J, with 11 bases in the middle. CDR1 and CDR2 from the germline V gene are LNHDA and SQIVND (reference sequence). The CDR3 sequence: CASSNRELAKNIQYF. CDR3 sequence (DNA): TGTGCCAGTAGTAACAGGGAGTTGGCCAAAAACATTCAGTACTTC.

The chain recombines TRBV6-5 with TRBJ1-1; D gene ambiguous. Germline CDR1 MNHEY, CDR2 SVGAGI. The CDR3 totals 13 residues. As DNA, the CDR3 is TGTGCGGCGGGCCGAGACATGAACACTGAAGCTTTCTTT. This translates into CAAGRDMNTEAFF.

This clone came up once. The DNA of the CDR3 is TGTGCCTGGAATCGGGAGGCCAACACCGGGGAGCTGTTTTTT. It encodes CAWNREANTGELFF. This chain links TRBV30 with TRBJ2-2, with TRBD2 matching over 7 bases. The CDR3 sequence is 14 residues long. The ends lost 4 bases at V and 2 bases at J; junction bases unmatched: 4. CDR1 GTSNPN and CDR2 SVGIG come from the germline V gene (reference sequence).

V usage is TRBV7-9 and J usage is TRBJ1-2; a possible D gene is TRBD1 (5 bases). This CDR3 has 12 amino acids. The V end was cut by 5 bases, the J end by 4 bases, with 8 bases between. Per germline, CDR1 SEHNR and CDR2 FQNEAQ (reference sequence). The CDR3 loop is CASSPQGYGYTF. The CDR3 DNA sequence: TGTGCCAGCAGCCCCCAGGGCTATGGCTACACCTTC.

The CDR3 protein is CACRLAAAYEQYF. In nucleotides, the CDR3 is TGTGCCTGTAGACTAGCGGCGGCCTACGAGCAGTACTTC. This chain connects TRBV30 to TRBJ2-7; 9 bases are shared with TRBD2. The junction had 5 bases not matched to a gene; V was cut back by 6 bases and J by 2 bases. CDR1 and CDR2 from the germline V gene are GTSNPN and SVGIG (reference sequence). This CDR3 has 13 residues.